Listed here are 10 T cell receptor beta chains from one sample, sequenced in a study of identical twins. From the 5' RACE reads, TCRdb called clonotypes with MiXCR, one entry per CDR3 protein. The table shows about 240,000 distinct CDR3 sequences, with approximately 7.8% occurring only once. This sample was shared with a second study, whose subject was yellow fever vaccine responses in identical twins.

Sequenced: CD8+ T cells sorted from blood. The receptor set was obtained from a woman under 30 in good health.

This clonotype has only a few counts. This sequence joins TRBV4-1 and TRBJ1-2, with TRBD1 as a possible D gene (5 bases). CDR1 is MGHRA and CDR2 is YSYEKL in the germline V gene. This CDR3 is built from 16 residues. Trimming stripped 3 bases from V and 0 bases from J, with 14 bases between. The CDR3 reads CASSQDPWDSNYGYTF. In DNA, the CDR3 is TGCGCCAGCAGCCAGGATCCTTGGGACTCTAACTATGGCTACACCTTC.

In its sample, this clonotype was seen many times. V is TRBV9 and J is TRBJ2-1, with D perhaps TRBD1 or TRBD2 (6 bases each). V gave up 6 bases and J gave up 0 bases, with 13 bases separating them. This CDR3 has 15 amino acids. Germline V gene lookup returns CDR1 SGDLS and CDR2 YYNGEE. The CDR3 coding sequence is TGTGCCAGCACGGAGGGGGATTTCTCCTACAATGAGCAGTTCTTC. It encodes CASTEGDFSYNEQFF. Full variable domain (rest looked up from reference TRBV9 and TRBJ2-1): DSGVTQTPKHLITATGQRVTLRCSPRSGDLSVYWYQQSLDQGLQFLIQYYNGEERAKGNILERFSAQQFPDLHSELNLSSLELGDSALYFCASTEGDFSYNEQFFGPGTRLTVL.

This clonotype was counted ten times or more. V is TRBV4-1 and J is TRBJ2-1, with no clear D. The CDR3 is made up of 12 amino acids. In germline, CDR1 is MGHRA, CDR2 YSYEKL. Trimming left V 0 bases short and J 8 bases short, with 5 bases between. CDR3 amino acids: CASSQDLYEQFF. The CDR3 coding sequence is TGCGCCAGCAGCCAAGACCTATATGAGCAGTTCTTC.

The chain has TRBV28 and TRBJ2-1; no clear D. The CDR3 totals 13 residues. Trimming left V 7 bases short and J 4 bases short, with 11 bases between. Germline V CDR1 and CDR2: MDHEN, SYDVKM. The CDR3 DNA reads as TGTGCCAGCACTTTTATGGCGTACAATGAGCAGTTCTTC. As protein: CASTFMAYNEQFF.

This chain joins TRBV20-1 and TRBJ2-7; 9 nucleotides agree with TRBD2. Germline V gene data show CDR1 as DFQATT and CDR2 as SNEGSKA (reference sequence). Trimming took 2 bases from V and 4 from J; bases not matched to a gene: 9. The CDR3 extends over 15 amino acids. The CDR3 spells CSARMGLAGTYEQYF. The CDR3 DNA sequence: TGCAGTGCTAGAATGGGACTAGCCGGGACGTACGAGCAGTACTTC.

This clonotype was found many times. J is TRBJ2-3 and V is TRBV15, with D perhaps being TRBD1 or TRBD2 (5 bases each). The length of the CDR3 is 17 residues. Trimming cost V 5 bases and J 3 bases, with 21 bases left between them. Germline-derived CDR1 and CDR2 are LNHNV and YYDKDF (reference sequence). The CDR3 reads CATSREDGGEGTDTQYF. DNA of the CDR3: TGTGCCACCAGCCGGGAAGATGGGGGAGAAGGTACAGATACGCAGTATTTT.

This clonotype was counted many times. J is TRBJ2-3 and V is TRBV4-1; D uncertain. CDR3 length: 13 amino acids. Trimming took off 4 bases at V and 4 bases at J, with 9 bases between the two ends. CDR1 is MGHRA, CDR2 YSYEKL, per germline. The CDR3 loop is CASSPPGADTQYF. The CDR3 region has the DNA TGCGCCAGCAGCCCCCCCGGCGCAGATACGCAGTATTTT.

In this sample, this clonotype turned up a few times. The rearrangement links TRBV28 to TRBJ2-7, with 9 bases matching TRBD2. Trimming at V came to 5 bases and at J to 2 bases, leaving 7 bases not matched to a gene. This CDR3 comprises 15 residues. Germline lookup yields CDR1 MDHEN and CDR2 SYDVKM. The CDR3 DNA reads TGTGCCAGCAGTCCCCAGGGCGGGAGGGCCTACGAGCAGTACTTC. Translating it yields CASSPQGGRAYEQYF. Based on the CDR3 plus reference TRBV28 and TRBJ2-7, the full variable domain is DVKVTQSSRYLVKRTGEKVFLECVQDMDHENMFWYRQDPGLGLRLIYFSYDVKMKEKGDIPEGYSVSREKKERFSLILESASTNQTSMYLCASSPQGGRAYEQYFGPGTRLTVT.

This clonotype was detected many times. This rearrangement joins TRBV7-9 to TRBJ2-3, with D tentatively TRBD2 (6 bases). The CDR3 loop spans 12 amino acids. Between the trimmed V and J ends, which lost 7 bases and 13 bases, there was a span of 18 bases. CDR1 SEHNR and CDR2 FQNEAQ come from the germline V gene (reference sequence). This CDR3 reads CASNLGRDREYF. The CDR3 region has the DNA TGTGCCAGCAACCTAGGGCGGGACCGGGAGTATTTT.

The chain links TRBV9 to TRBJ2-1; TRBD1 matches 7 bases. CDR1 and CDR2 from the germline V gene are SGDLS and YYNGEE. The CDR3 contains 13 residues. J was trimmed by 7 bases and V by 4 bases; bases with no gene match: 5. CDR3 sequence (DNA): TGTGCCAGCAGCCCCGACAGGGAGAATGAGCAGTTCTTC. Translating it yields CASSPDRENEQFF.